This TCR beta chain was documented in a study of Graves' ophthalmopathy and Graves' hyperthyroidism. Study context: Stable hyperthyroidism denotes an absence of ophthalmopathy throughout 18 months of follow-up.

The CDR3 consists of 14 residues. Trimming took off 3 bases at V and 0 bases at J, with 9 bases between the two ends. CDR1 is SGDLS and CDR2 is YYNGEE in the germline V gene. This clonotype was picked up many times. Its antigen is as yet unknown. Only newly diagnosed hyperthyroidism patients aged 18 to 65, with under 2 months' duration, were enrolled. General observations from the study: Detection in blood was also observed for most expanded thyroid clonotypes above 0.001 frequency. Ophthalmopathy was separated from stable hyperthyroidism by a 13-signature model with 87.88% sensitivity and over 75% specificity.

Amplification from RNA transcripts yielded the TCR beta CDR3 regions. HTBI-primed RT-PCR formed the first round, and a multiplex PCR formed the second. TCRdb recomputed calls from the multiplex PCR reads with MiXCR, one row per CDR3 protein. The sample lists 560,000 or so distinct CDR3 sequences; less than 45% were seen once. Sequencing was carried out using peripheral blood or thyroid tissue (not recorded which). This sequence originates from an adult man with Graves' hyperthyroidism. This chain connects TRBV9 to TRBJ1-1; tentatively, D is TRBD1 (5 bases). In DNA, the CDR3 is TGTGCCAGCAGCGCAGGGCTCCTGAACACTGAAGCTTTCTTT. Protein sequence: CASSAGLLNTEAFF.